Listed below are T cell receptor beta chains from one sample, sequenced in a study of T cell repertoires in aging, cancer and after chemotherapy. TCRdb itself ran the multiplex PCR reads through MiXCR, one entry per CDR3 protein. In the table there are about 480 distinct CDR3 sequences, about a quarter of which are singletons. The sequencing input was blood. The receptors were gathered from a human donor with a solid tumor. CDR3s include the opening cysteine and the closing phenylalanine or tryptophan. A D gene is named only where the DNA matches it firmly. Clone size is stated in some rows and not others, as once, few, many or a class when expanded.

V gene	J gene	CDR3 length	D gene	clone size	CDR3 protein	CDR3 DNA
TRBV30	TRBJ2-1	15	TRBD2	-	CAWSQQPSGGNEQFF	TGTGCCTGGAGCCAACAGCCTAGCGGGGGCAATGAGCAGTTCTTC
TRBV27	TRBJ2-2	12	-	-	CASSWRTGELFF	TGTGCCAGCAGTTGGCGCACCGGGGAGCTGTTTTTT
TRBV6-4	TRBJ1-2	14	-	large	CASSDSGGNYGYTF	TGTGCCAGCAGTGACTCGGGAGGGAACTATGGCTACACCTTC
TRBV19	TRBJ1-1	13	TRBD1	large	CASRQGAYTEAFF	TGTGCCAGTAGGCAGGGGGCTTACACTGAAGCTTTCTTT
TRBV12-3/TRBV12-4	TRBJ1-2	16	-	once	CASGFVAGKSNYGYTF	TGTGCTAGTGGTTTTGTAGCAGGGAAATCTAACTATGGCTACACCTTC
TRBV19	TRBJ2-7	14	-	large	CASSYGTRSYEQYF	TGTGCCAGTAGTTACGGGACACGCTCCTACGAGCAGTACTTC
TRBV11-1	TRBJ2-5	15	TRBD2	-	CASSHLREGVETQYF	TGTGCCAGCAGCCATCTCCGGGAGGGGGTGGAGACCCAGTACTTC
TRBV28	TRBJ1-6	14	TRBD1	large	CASSLGQGDSPLHF	TGTGCCAGCAGTTTGGGACAGGGGGATTCACCCCTCCACTTT
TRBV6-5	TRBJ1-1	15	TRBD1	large	CASSATGGARTEAFF	TGTGCCAGCAGTGCTACAGGGGGCGCGAGGACTGAAGCTTTCTTT
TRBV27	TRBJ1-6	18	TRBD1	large	CASSPLTGTGAGNSPLHF	TGTGCCAGCAGTCCTCTGACCGGGACAGGGGCAGGTAATTCACCCCTCCACTTT
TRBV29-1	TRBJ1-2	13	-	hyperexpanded	CSVGGTGSYGYTF	TGCAGCGTCGGGGGAACAGGGTCTTATGGCTACACCTTC
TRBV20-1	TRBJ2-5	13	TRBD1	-	CSATGQGQETQYF	TGCAGTGCTACGGGACAGGGGCAAGAGACCCAGTACTTC